This T cell receptor beta chain came from a study of blood T cell repertoires in COVID-19. From germline, CDR1 is LGHNT and CDR2 FRNRAP. Between the trimmed V and J ends, which lost 0 bases and 5 bases, there was a span of 7 bases. The CDR3 consists of 13 residues. Data came from immunoSEQ multiplex PCR; TCRdb stores just in-frame clones and leaves some out. This repertoire shows more than 95,000 clones, around four fifths found once; its top ten account for more than 5.5%. The TCR originated in a man between 60 and 75 years old with acute or convalescent COVID-19. The sample was peripheral blood. The chain joins TRBV12-5 to TRBJ1-1; no firm D call. CDR3 loop: CASGLVSLTEAFF. As DNA, the CDR3 is TGTGCTAGTGGTTTGGTAAGCTTAACTGAAGCTTTCTTT.